This passage covers 7 T cell receptor beta chains from one sample sequenced in a study of T-cell memory formation after mild COVID-19. TCRdb passed the 5' RACE reads through MiXCR, listing each CDR3 protein once. The table records 110,000 or so distinct CDR3 sequences, about 18% of them present only once. What was sequenced was PBMCs or a T cell subset sorted from them (not recorded which). The receptors here all came from a man aged 18-30 years who had mild COVID-19 (a few samples of this study predate the infection). Cell type and time point are not known.

This clonotype was detected a few times. The chain's CDR3 is CASSLPYEETQYF. As DNA, the CDR3 is TGTGCCAGCAGCTTGCCGTACGAAGAGACCCAGTACTTC. The J gene is TRBJ2-5, the V gene TRBV5-4; D is unclear. Trimming took off 1 base at V and 3 bases at J, with 7 bases between the two ends. Germline loops: CDR1 SGHNT, CDR2 YYREEE (reference sequence). The CDR3 sequence is 13 residues long.

This clonotype has a handful of counts. The V gene is TRBV18, the J gene TRBJ1-1; D not certain. This CDR3 has 15 amino acids. V lost 2 bases to trimming and J lost 0 bases, with 10 bases between them. CDR1 KGHSH and CDR2 LQKENI come from the germline V gene. The DNA for the CDR3 is TGTGCCAGCTCACCATTTTTCGGTCTGAACACTGAAGCTTTCTTT. Amino acid sequence: CASSPFFGLNTEAFF. The full variable domain, its missing parts supplied by reference TRBV18 and TRBJ1-1, is NAGVMQNPRHLVRRRGQEARLRCSPMKGHSHVYWYRQLPEEGLKFMVYLQKENIIDESGMPKERFSAEFPKEGPSILRIQQVVRGDSAAYFCASSPFFGLNTEAFFGQGTRLTVV.

The chain links TRBV7-2 to TRBJ2-5, with D possibly being TRBD2 (5 bases). Per germline, CDR1 SGHTA and CDR2 FQGNSA. There are 16 residues in the CDR3. V shed 4 bases and J shed 2 bases, with 17 bases lying between them. The CDR3 here is CASSSRATEGQETQYF. The CDR3 DNA reads as TGTGCCAGCAGCTCCAGAGCTACCGAGGGTCAAGAGACCCAGTACTTC.

The V gene is TRBV12-3 or TRBV12-4, the J gene TRBJ1-4, with D possibly being TRBD1 (6 bases). The V end was cut by 5 bases, the J end by 0 bases, with 10 bases between. The CDR3 has 15 residues. Here the CDR3 reads CASSSRTATNEKLFF. For the CDR3, the DNA is TGTGCCAGCAGTAGCCGGACAGCAACTAATGAAAAACTGTTTTTT.

This clonotype occurred a few times. The chain couples TRBV5-1 to TRBJ2-4; D is possibly TRBD2 (7 bases). V gave up 4 bases and J gave up 10 bases, with 24 bases separating them. The CDR3 sequence is 16 residues long. Germline V gives CDR1 SGHRS, CDR2 YFSETQ. CDR3 coding DNA: TGCGCCAGCAGCCCGCGTGACGGGGGAGGGGGAAAAATTCAGTACTTC. This codes for CASSPRDGGGGKIQYF. The full variable domain, its missing parts supplied by reference TRBV5-1 and TRBJ2-4, is KAGVTQTPRYLIKTRGQQVTLSCSPISGHRSVSWYQQTPGQGLQFLFEYFSETQRNKGNFPGRFSGRQFSNSRSEMNVSTLELGDSALYLCASSPRDGGGGKIQYFGAGTRLSVL.

The rearrangement joins TRBV7-9 to TRBJ2-7, with D unclear. CDR1 and CDR2 (germline): SEHNR, FQNEAQ (reference sequence). V dropped 10 bases and J dropped 3 bases, with 13 bases sitting between them. The CDR3 extends over 12 amino acids. This CDR3 reads CATTRSFYEQYF. For the CDR3, the DNA is TGTGCCACCACCCGCAGTTTCTACGAGCAGTACTTC.

The chain combines TRBV5-8 with TRBJ2-1, with 9 bases lining up with TRBD2. Germline V CDR1 and CDR2: SGHTS, YDEGEE. Unmatched junction bases numbered 8, after V lost 4 bases and J lost 6 bases. The CDR3 contains 15 residues. CDR3 sequence: CASSTLAGRGNEQFF. CDR3 DNA sequence: TGTGCCAGCAGCACTCTAGCGGGGCGGGGCAATGAGCAGTTCTTC.